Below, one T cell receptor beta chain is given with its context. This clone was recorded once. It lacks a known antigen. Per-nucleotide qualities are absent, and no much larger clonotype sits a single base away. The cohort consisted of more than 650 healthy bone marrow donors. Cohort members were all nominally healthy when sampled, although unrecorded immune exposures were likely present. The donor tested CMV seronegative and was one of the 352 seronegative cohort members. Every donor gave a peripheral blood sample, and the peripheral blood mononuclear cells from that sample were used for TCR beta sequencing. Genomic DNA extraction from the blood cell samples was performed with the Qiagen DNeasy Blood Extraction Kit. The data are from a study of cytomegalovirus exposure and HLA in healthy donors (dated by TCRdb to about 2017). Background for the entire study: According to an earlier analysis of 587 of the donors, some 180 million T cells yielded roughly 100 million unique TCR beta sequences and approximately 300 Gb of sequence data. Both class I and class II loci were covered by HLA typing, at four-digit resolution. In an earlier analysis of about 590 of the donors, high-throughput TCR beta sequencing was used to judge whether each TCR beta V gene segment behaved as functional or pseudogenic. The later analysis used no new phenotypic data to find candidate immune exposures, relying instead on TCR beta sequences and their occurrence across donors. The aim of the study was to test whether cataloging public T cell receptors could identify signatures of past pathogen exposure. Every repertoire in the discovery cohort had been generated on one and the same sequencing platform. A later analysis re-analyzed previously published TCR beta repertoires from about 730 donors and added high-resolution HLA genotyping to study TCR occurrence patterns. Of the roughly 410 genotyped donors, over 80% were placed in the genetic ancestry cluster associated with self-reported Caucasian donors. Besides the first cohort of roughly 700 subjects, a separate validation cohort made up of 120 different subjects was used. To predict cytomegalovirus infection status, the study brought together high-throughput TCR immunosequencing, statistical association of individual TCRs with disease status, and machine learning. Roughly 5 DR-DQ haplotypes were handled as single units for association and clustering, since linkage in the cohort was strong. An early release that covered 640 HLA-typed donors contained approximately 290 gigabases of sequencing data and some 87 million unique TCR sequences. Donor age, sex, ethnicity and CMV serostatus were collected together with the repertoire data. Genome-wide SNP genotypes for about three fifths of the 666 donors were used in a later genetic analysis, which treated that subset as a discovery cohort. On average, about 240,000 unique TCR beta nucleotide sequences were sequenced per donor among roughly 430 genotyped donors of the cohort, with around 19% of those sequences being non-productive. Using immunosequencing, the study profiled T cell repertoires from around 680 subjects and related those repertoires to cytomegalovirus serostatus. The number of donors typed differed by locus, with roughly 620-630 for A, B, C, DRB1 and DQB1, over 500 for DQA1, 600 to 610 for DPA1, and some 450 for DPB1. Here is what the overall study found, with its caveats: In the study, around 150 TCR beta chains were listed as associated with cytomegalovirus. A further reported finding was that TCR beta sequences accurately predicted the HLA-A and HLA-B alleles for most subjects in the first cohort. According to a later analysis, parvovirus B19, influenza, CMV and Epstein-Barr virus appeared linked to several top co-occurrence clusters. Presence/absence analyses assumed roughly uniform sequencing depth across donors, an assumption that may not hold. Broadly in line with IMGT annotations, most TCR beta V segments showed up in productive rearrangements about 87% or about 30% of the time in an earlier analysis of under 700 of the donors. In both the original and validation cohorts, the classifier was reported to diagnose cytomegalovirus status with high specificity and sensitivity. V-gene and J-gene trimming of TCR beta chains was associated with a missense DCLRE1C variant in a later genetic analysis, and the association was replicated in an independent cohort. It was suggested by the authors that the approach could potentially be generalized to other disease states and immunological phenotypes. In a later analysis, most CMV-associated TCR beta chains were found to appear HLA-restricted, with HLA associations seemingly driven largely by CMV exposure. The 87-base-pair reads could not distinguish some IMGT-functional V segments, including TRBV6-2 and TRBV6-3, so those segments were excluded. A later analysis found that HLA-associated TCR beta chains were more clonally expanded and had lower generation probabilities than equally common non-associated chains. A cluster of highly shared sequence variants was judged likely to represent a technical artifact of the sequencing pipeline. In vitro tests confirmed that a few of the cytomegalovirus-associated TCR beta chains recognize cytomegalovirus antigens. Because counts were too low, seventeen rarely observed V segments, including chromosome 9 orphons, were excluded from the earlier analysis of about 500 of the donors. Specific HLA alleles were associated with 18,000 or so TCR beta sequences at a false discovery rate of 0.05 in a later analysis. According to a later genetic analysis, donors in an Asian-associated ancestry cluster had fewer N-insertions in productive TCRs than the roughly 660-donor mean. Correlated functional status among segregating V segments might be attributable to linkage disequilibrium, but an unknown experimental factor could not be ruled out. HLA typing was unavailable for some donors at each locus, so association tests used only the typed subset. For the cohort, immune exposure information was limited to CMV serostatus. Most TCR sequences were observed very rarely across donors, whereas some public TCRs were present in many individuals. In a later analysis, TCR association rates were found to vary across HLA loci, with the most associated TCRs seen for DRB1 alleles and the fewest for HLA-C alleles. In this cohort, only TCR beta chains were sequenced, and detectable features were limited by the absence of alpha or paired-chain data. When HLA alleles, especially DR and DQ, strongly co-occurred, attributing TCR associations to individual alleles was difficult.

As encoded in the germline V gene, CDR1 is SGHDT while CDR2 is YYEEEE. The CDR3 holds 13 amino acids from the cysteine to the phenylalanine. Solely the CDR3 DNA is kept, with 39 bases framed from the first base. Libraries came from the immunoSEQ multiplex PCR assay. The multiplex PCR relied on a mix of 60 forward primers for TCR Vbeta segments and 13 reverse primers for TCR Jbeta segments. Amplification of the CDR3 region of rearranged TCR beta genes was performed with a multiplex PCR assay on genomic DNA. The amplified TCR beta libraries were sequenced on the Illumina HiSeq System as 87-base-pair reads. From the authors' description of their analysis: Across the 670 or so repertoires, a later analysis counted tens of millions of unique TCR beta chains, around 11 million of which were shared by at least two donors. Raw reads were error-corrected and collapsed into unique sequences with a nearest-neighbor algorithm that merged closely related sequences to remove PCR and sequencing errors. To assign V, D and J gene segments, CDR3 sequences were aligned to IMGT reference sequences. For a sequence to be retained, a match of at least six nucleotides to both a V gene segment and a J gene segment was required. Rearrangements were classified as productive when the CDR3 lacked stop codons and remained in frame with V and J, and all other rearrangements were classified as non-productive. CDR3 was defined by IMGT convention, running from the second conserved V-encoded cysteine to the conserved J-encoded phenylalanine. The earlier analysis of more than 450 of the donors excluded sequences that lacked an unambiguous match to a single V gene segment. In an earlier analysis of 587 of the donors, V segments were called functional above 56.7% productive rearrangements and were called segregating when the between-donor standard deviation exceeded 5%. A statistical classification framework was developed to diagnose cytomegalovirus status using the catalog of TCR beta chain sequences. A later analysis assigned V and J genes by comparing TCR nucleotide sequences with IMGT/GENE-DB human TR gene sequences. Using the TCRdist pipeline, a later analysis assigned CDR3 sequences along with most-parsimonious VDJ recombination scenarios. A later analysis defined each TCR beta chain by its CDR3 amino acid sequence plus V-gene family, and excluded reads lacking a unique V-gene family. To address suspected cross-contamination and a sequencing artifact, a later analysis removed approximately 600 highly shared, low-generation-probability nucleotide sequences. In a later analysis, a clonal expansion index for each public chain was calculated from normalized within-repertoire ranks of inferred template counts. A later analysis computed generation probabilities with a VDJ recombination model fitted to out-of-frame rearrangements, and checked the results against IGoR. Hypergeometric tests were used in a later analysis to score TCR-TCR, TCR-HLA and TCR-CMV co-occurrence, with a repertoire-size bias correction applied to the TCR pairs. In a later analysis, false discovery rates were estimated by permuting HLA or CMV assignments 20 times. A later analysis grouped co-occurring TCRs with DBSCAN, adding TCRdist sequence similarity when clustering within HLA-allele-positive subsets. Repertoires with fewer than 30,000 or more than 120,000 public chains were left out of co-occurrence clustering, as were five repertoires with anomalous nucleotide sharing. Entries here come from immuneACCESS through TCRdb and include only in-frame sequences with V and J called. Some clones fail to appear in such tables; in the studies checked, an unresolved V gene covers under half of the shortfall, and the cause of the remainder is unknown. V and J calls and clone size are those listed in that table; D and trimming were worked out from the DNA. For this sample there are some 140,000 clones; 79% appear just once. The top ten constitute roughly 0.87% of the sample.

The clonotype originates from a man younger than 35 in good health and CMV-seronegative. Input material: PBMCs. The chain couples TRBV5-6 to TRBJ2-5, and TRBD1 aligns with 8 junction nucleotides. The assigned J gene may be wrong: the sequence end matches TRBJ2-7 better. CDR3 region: CASRLRTGSEQYF. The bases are TGTGCCAGCAGGCTAAGGACAGGGAGCGAGCAGTACTTC.